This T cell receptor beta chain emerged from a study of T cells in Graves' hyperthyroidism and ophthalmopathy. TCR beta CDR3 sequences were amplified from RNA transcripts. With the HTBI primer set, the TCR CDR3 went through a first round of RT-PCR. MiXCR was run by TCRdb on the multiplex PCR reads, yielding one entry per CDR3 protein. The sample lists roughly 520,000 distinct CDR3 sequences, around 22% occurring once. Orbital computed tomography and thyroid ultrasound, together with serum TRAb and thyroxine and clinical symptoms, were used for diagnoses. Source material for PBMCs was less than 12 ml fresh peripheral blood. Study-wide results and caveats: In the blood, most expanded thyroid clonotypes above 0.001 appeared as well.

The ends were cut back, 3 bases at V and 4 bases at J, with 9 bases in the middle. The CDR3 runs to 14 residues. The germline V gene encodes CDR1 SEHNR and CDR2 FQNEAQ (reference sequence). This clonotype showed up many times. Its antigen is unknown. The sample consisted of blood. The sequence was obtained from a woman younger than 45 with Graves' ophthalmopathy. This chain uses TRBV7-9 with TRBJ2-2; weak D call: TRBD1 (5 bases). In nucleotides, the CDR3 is TGTGCCAGCAGCTTTCTGGGGCCCACCGGGGAGCTGTTTTTT. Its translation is CASSFLGPTGELFF.